One sample yielded the 8 T cell receptor beta chains listed below, sequenced in a study of blood T cells in healthy people across ages. A J-beta primer mix and a sample-barcoded 5' primer were used in a second PCR of roughly 6 to 12 cycles. TCRdb called the 5' RACE reads again in MiXCR, with one record for every CDR3 protein. The sample has over a million distinct CDR3 sequences; less than 45% are singletons. The specimen sequenced was blood. These receptor sequences come from a woman aged 18-29 years in good health.

The chain carries TRBV3-1 and TRBJ1-3; D ambiguous. The CDR3 sequence is 16 residues long. Germline V lookup: CDR1 LGHDT, CDR2 YNNKEL (reference sequence). The V and J ends lost 6 bases and 0 bases respectively, with 15 bases between them. In DNA, the CDR3 is TGTGCCAGCAGTTACGGACGGCTCTCCTCTGGAAACACCATATATTTT. This translates into CASSYGRLSSGNTIYF.

There are a few counts of this clonotype. The chain couples TRBV5-1 to TRBJ1-1; D gene unclear. The length of the CDR3 is 15 residues. V was shortened by 0 bases and J by 6 bases, with 15 bases between the two germline ends. Germline assignment: CDR1 SGHRS and CDR2 YFSETQ. In DNA form, the CDR3 reads TGCGCCAGCAGCTTGGAGAGGCGTGCTTCCGCTGAAGCTTTCTTT. This gives the protein CASSLERRASAEAFF.

This chain's CDR3 is CASSQDFGQGYGYTF. CDR3 sequence (DNA): TGCGCCAGCAGCCAGGACTTCGGACAGGGCTATGGCTACACCTTC. V and J are TRBV4-3 and TRBJ1-2; the match to TRBD1 covers 8 bases. The V gene's germline CDR1 is LGHNA and CDR2 YSLEER. This CDR3 region has 15 residues. Trimming cost V 3 bases and J 4 bases; bases outside gene matches: 7.

The chain has TRBV12-3 or TRBV12-4 and TRBJ1-2, with 8 bases identical to TRBD1. After removal of 0 bases from V and 8 bases from J, the junction contained 2 bases not matched to a gene. The CDR3 runs 13 residues. The CDR3: CASSLAQGVGYTF. In nucleotides, the CDR3 is TGTGCCAGCAGTTTAGCACAGGGGGTCGGCTACACCTTC.

The rearrangement links TRBV7-9 to TRBJ1-1; 8 bases are a match to TRBD1. The CDR3 totals 15 residues. V lost 6 bases to trimming and J lost 5 bases; unmatched junction nucleotides: 11. In germline, CDR1 is SEHNR, CDR2 FQNEAQ (reference sequence). The CDR3 is CASRSQGARGTEAFF. Written as DNA, the CDR3 is TGTGCCAGCAGGTCCCAGGGGGCGCGGGGAACTGAAGCTTTCTTT. Variable domain in full (rest from reference TRBV7-9 and TRBJ1-1): DTGVSQNPRHKITKRGQNVTFRCDPISEHNRLYWYRQTLGQGPEFLTYFQNEAQLEKSRLLSDRFSAERPKGSFSTLEIQRTEQGDSAMYLCASRSQGARGTEAFFGQGTRLTVV.

This clonotype occurred a few times. The chain couples TRBV6-5 to TRBJ1-5; TRBD1 aligns across 7 bases. The CDR3 sequence is 21 residues long. The ends lost 0 bases at V and 0 bases at J; junction bases unmatched: 17. In germline, CDR1 is MNHEY, CDR2 SVGAGI. CDR3 region: CASSYSQSDLRGPNSNQPQHF. The CDR3 bases are TGTGCCAGCAGTTACTCCCAATCCGATTTGAGGGGGCCGAATAGCAATCAGCCCCAGCATTTT.

The chain links TRBV7-9 to TRBJ2-3; D tentatively fits TRBD1 or TRBD2 (5 bases each). From germline, CDR1 is SEHNR and CDR2 FQNEAQ (reference sequence). The V and J ends lost 0 bases and 3 bases respectively, with 13 bases between them. The CDR3 length is 16 residues. The CDR3 coding sequence is TGTGCCAGCAGCTTAGCCCTGGGGGAGCGTACAGATACGCAGTATTTT. This translates into CASSLALGERTDTQYF.

This clonotype has a handful of counts. CDR3 amino acids: CASSRLLRPQETQYF. The CDR3 bases are TGTGCCAGCAGCCGACTCCTGCGTCCTCAAGAGACCCAGTACTTC. The chain couples TRBV5-6 to TRBJ2-5; D not resolved. The CDR3 has 15 amino acids. Germline V gene sequence: CDR1 SGHDT, CDR2 YYEEEE. V was pared by 4 bases and J by 2 bases, with 15 bases between.